These 20 T cell receptor beta chains originate from one sample sequenced in a study of breast tumors, draining lymph nodes, adjacent tissues. Using its own MiXCR run on the multiplex PCR reads, TCRdb lists one record per CDR3 protein. The sample includes about 17,000 distinct CDR3 sequences, roughly 60% seen only once; the top ten take around 21%. The sequenced material came from tumor-adjacent breast tissue. The receptors come from a female donor with breast cancer. Some clones in this sample may be carry-over from other donors' samples.

CDR3 region: CASRVEDTQYF. For the CDR3, the DNA is TGTGCCAGCAGAGTTGAAGATACGCAGTATTTT. The chain employs TRBV2 and TRBJ2-3, with D hard to call. Germline V gene data show CDR1 as SNHLY and CDR2 as FYNNEI. The V gene lost 6 bases and the J gene lost 5 bases, with 6 bases spanning the gap. This CDR3 region has 11 residues.

This clonotype is medium-sized within its sample. The gene calls are TRBV2 and TRBJ2-7, with D possibly being TRBD1 or TRBD2 (5 bases each). This CDR3 region has 14 residues. Germline CDR1 reads SNHLY; CDR2 reads FYNNEI. Trimming removed 8 bases at V and 3 bases at J, with 17 bases between. The CDR3 spells CASYPGTASYEQYF. DNA for the CDR3: TGTGCCAGCTATCCCGGGACGGCGAGCTACGAGCAGTACTTC.

This clonotype is classed as medium-sized. The V gene is TRBV20-1, the J gene TRBJ2-1; maybe TRBD1 (5 bases). V was shortened by 3 bases and J by 6 bases, with 18 bases between the two germline ends. CDR1 and CDR2 (germline): DFQATT, SNEGSKA (reference sequence). The CDR3 totals 15 residues. The CDR3, as DNA: TGCAGTGCTAGTAATTGGTTGGGCAGGGTCAATGAGCAGTTCTTC. Translation: CSASNWLGRVNEQFF.

The rearrangement uses TRBV10-3 and TRBJ2-2, with D perhaps TRBD1 (5 bases). The germline V and J ends were trimmed by 0 bases and 9 bases, with 14 bases remaining between them. The germline CDR1 and CDR2 sequences are ENHRY and SYGVKD. This CDR3 contains 15 residues. The CDR3 region has the DNA TGTGCCATCAGTGAGTCGGACACCTTTGGGAGGGAGCTGTTTTTT. Encoded protein: CAISESDTFGRELFF.

As for this clonotype: Because the CDR3's place on the DNA is in doubt, the DNA is left out and the CDR3 is given as listed by TCRdb. The chain uses TRBV7-9 and TRBJ1-2; the table's D call, TRBD1, was not checked against the DNA. Germline assignment: CDR1 SEHNR and CDR2 FQNEAQ (reference sequence). The CDR3 length equals 22 residues, ends included. CDR3 amino acids: CASSLSVNTEAFFGQGMGGYTF.

DNA for the CDR3: TGTGCCAGCAGAGCGGGAGCAATATCCTACGAGCAGTACTTC. Amino acid sequence: CASRAGAISYEQYF. The genes are TRBV2 and TRBJ2-7; TRBD2 matches at 8 bases. The J segment lost 1 base and the V segment lost 6 bases, leaving 5 bases of the junction unmatched. Germline V gives CDR1 SNHLY, CDR2 FYNNEI. The CDR3 covers 14 residues.

Of note for this clonotype: One end of the junction is discordant with germline, which a read error may explain. V and J are TRBV12-3 or TRBV12-4 and TRBJ2-7; possible D gene TRBD1, 5 bases. This CDR3 is built from 13 residues. The CDR3 reads CASSFRRESEQYF. In DNA, the CDR3 is TGTGCCAGCAGTTTCCGCAGGGAATCCGAGCAATACTTC.

The rearrangement uses TRBV9 and TRBJ2-2, with TRBD2 matching over 9 bases. Germline trimming cut 4 bases from V and 4 bases from J; bases unmatched to any gene: 5. The germline V gene encodes CDR1 SGDLS and CDR2 YYNGEE. There are 15 residues in the CDR3. The CDR3, as DNA: TGTGCCAGCAGCAAGGCGGGGGGGGGCACCGGGGAGCTGTTTTTT. Translated: CASSKAGGGTGELFF.

At least ten counts were recorded for this clonotype. This may come from a read error, since a much larger clone is one base off. This chain uses TRBV20-1 with TRBJ2-7; TRBD2 matches at 10 bases. Germline-derived CDR1 and CDR2 are DFQATT and SNEGSKA (reference sequence). This CDR3 has 15 amino acids. The J segment lost 4 bases and the V segment lost 3 bases, leaving 9 bases of the junction unmatched. CDR3 residues: CSASGRTSGTYEQYF. The CDR3 DNA reads as TGCAGTGCTAGTGGCCGGACTAGCGGAACATACGAGCAGTACTTC.

The CDR3 region has the DNA TGTGCCAGCAGTACTCGGGGGGCCGGTTCTGCAGATACGCAGTATTTT. Amino acids: CASSTRGAGSADTQYF. V usage is TRBV2 and J usage is TRBJ2-3, with D tentatively TRBD2 (7 bases). Germline V gene lookup returns CDR1 SNHLY and CDR2 FYNNEI. This CDR3 has 16 residues. V was pared by 5 bases and J by 4 bases, with 19 bases between.

This clonotype was seen many times. V usage is TRBV5-8 and J usage is TRBJ1-6; the match to TRBD1 covers 7 bases. The CDR3 runs 14 residues. Unmatched junction bases numbered 6, after V lost 3 bases and J lost 9 bases. Looked up from germline, CDR1 is SGHTS and CDR2 is YDEGEE. CDR3 sequence reads: CASSYLTGSSPLHF. The CDR3, as DNA: TGTGCCAGCAGCTACCTGACAGGGTCTTCACCCCTCCACTTT.

This clonotype was seen many times. The chain uses TRBV12-3 or TRBV12-4 and TRBJ1-2, with 7 bases that match TRBD1. The ends lost 3 bases at V and 4 bases at J; junction bases unmatched: 5. The CDR3 runs 14 residues. CDR3 DNA: TGTGCCAGCAGTTTCTCGGCAGGGGGCTATGGCTACACCTTC. It yields the protein CASSFSAGGYGYTF.

This clonotype appeared many times. The J gene is TRBJ1-1, the V gene TRBV2; D gene ambiguous. The CDR3 has 12 amino acids. Germline V lookup: CDR1 SNHLY, CDR2 FYNNEI. Trimming cost V 3 bases and J 4 bases, with 6 bases left between them. CDR3 in amino acids: CASSDHSTEAFF. CDR3 in DNA: TGTGCCAGCAGTGACCATTCCACTGAAGCTTTCTTT.

The CDR3, as DNA: TGTGCCAGCAGCTCCTTCGATAGCGGGATCCTCCGCTCCTACAATGAGCAGTTCTTC. This codes for CASSSFDSGILRSYNEQFF. The rearrangement uses TRBV21-1 and TRBJ2-1; TRBD2 was called by the table and not checked on the DNA. TRBV21-1 is listed as a pseudogene. This CDR3 spans 19 amino acids.

This clonotype occurred a few times. CDR3 nucleotides: TGTGCCAGCAGTTACTCCGCAGATCCCTACGAGCAGTACTTC. Encoded protein: CASSYSADPYEQYF. The V gene is TRBV6-5, the J gene TRBJ2-7; no reliable D call. There are 14 residues in the CDR3. V was clipped by 0 bases and J by 2 bases, with 8 bases between them. The germline gives CDR1 MNHEY, CDR2 SVGAGI.

On this clonotype: A clone one base away is much larger, so this may be a read error. V usage is TRBV20-1 and J usage is TRBJ2-7, with D unclear. The germline gives CDR1 DFQATT, CDR2 SNEGSKA (reference sequence). The V end lost 1 base, the J end lost 1 base, and 8 bases lay between the germline ends. This CDR3 has 13 amino acids. The CDR3 reads CSARAAGSYEQYF. CDR3 DNA sequence: TGCAGTGCTAGAGCAGCCGGGTCCTACGAGCAGTACTTC.

The gene calls are TRBV9 and TRBJ2-3; 9 nucleotides align to TRBD2. Per germline, CDR1 SGDLS and CDR2 YYNGEE. Losses at the gene ends were 1 base for V and 3 bases for J; bases not matched to a gene: 3. CDR3 length equals 15 residues. The CDR3 loop reads CASSVRRGGTDTQYF. The CDR3 DNA reads TGTGCCAGCAGCGTACGGCGGGGGGGAACAGATACGCAGTATTTT.

This clonotype was picked up many times. The chain carries TRBV5-6 and TRBJ2-2; 12 nucleotides align to TRBD2. Germline CDR1 is SGHDT and CDR2 is YYEEEE. The V gene end was trimmed by 3 bases and the J gene end by 7 bases; junction bases not matched to a gene: 7. This CDR3 has 16 residues. The CDR3, as DNA: TGTGCCAGCAGCTCCGCACTAGCGGGGGGTGGCGGGGAGCTGTTTTTT. Translating it yields CASSSALAGGGGELFF.

This chain uses TRBV25-1 with TRBJ1-3, with D uncertain. V shed 1 base and J shed 4 bases, with 11 bases lying between them. Germline values: CDR1 MGHDK, CDR2 SYGVNS. This CDR3 is built from 15 residues. CDR3 loop: CASSEFRGLGNTIYF. In nucleotides, the CDR3 is TGTGCCAGCAGTGAATTTCGAGGGCTCGGAAACACCATATATTTT.

V and J are TRBV2 and TRBJ1-2, with D unclear. Germline CDR1 and CDR2: SNHLY and FYNNEI. The CDR3 contains 15 residues. Trimming stripped 7 bases from V and 1 base from J, with 16 bases between. The CDR3: CASKVRDSFNYGYTF. The CDR3 DNA reads as TGTGCCAGCAAAGTTCGGGATTCATTTAACTATGGCTACACCTTC.